The clone carrying this T cell receptor (beta chain) appeared once. Germline CDR1 reads SGHTA; CDR2 reads FQGNSA. V was shortened by 2 bases and J by 5 bases, with 12 bases between the two germline ends. This CDR3 spans 15 amino acids. The data stem from a study of blood T cell repertoires in COVID-19. Study-level information: The samples span acute and convalescent COVID-19 from the United States, Italy and Spain.

Source study methods: Counts of nucleated cells, estimated from reference gene primer amplification, were obtained. The data were produced by immunoSEQ multiplex PCR, yet TCRdb's version contains in-frame clones alone and is incomplete. V, J and clone size are those of that table, while D and trimming were read from the DNA. The data hold around 200,000 clones, with about 90% observed a single time. This study enrolled people aged about 18 to 90 from around 26 US geographic areas. Categorization into cohorts depended on clinical history that participants reported. The TCR originated in a man aged 30 to 39 who had recovered from COVID-19. The V gene is TRBV7-2, the J gene TRBJ2-2, with a possible D match to TRBD2 (6 bases). The specimen was PBMCs or T cells enriched from blood (not recorded which). The CDR3 DNA sequence: TGTGCCAGCAGCTTAAGTATTGCGGGGACCGGGGAGCTGTTTTTT. Encoded protein: CASSLSIAGTGELFF.